This is a list of T cell receptor beta chains from one sample in a study of radiotherapy plus CTLA-4 blockade in lung cancer. The protocol was immunoSEQ multiplex PCR, while the TCRdb copy is restricted to in-frame clones and leaves out a portion. The sample has 50,000 to 65,000 clones; approximately 82% are singletons. The sample was peripheral blood, taken from a patient treated with radiotherapy plus ipilimumab. Source of these receptors: a human donor with non-small cell lung cancer whose response to radiotherapy plus ipilimumab could not be evaluated. Each CDR3 is given with its conserved first and last residue. D genes are given only for firm matches. Expanded clones get a size class; other rows say once, few or many, or leave the size out.

clone_size: -; v_call: TRBV5-1; j_call: TRBJ2-5; d_call: TRBD2; cdr3_nt: TGCGCCAGCAGCTCTAGCGGGAGGAACGGGGGAGAGACCCAGTACTTC; cdr3_aa: CASSSSGRNGGETQYF
clone_size: -; v_call: TRBV5-6; j_call: TRBJ1-1; d_call: -; cdr3_nt: TGTGCCAGCAGCTCCCCGGACATCTACATGAACACTGAAGCTTTCTTT; cdr3_aa: CASSSPDIYMNTEAFF
clone_size: -; v_call: TRBV11-2; j_call: TRBJ1-4; d_call: -; cdr3_nt: TGTGCCAGCAGCTCCCAAGCCGGGGAAAAACTGTTTTTT; cdr3_aa: CASSSQAGEKLFF
clone_size: -; v_call: TRBV5-1; j_call: TRBJ2-1; d_call: TRBD1; cdr3_nt: TGCGCCAGCAGCGGGACAGGCTATTACAATGAGCAGTTCTTC; cdr3_aa: CASSGTGYYNEQFF
clone_size: -; v_call: TRBV6-5; j_call: TRBJ1-4; d_call: -; cdr3_nt: TGTGCCAGCAGTTACGACAGGTTTTTTGAAAAACTGTTTTTT; cdr3_aa: CASSYDRFFEKLFF
clone_size: -; v_call: TRBV18; j_call: TRBJ1-1; d_call: TRBD1; cdr3_nt: TGTGCCAGCTCACCCGAACAGGGGTACACTGAAGCTTTCTTT; cdr3_aa: CASSPEQGYTEAFF
clone_size: once; v_call: TRBV5-1; j_call: TRBJ2-1; d_call: TRBD2; cdr3_nt: TGCGCCAGCAGTCCCGGGACTAGCGAATACAATGAGCAGTTCTTC; cdr3_aa: CASSPGTSEYNEQFF
clone_size: -; v_call: TRBV7-2; j_call: TRBJ2-7; d_call: TRBD2; cdr3_nt: TGTGCCAGCACCTTTAGCGGGGGGTACTACGAGCAGTACTTC; cdr3_aa: CASTFSGGYYEQYF
clone_size: -; v_call: TRBV11-2; j_call: TRBJ2-3; d_call: -; cdr3_nt: TGTGCCAGCAGTCATACTCCGTATACGCAGTATTTT; cdr3_aa: CASSHTPYTQYF
clone_size: -; v_call: TRBV7-9; j_call: TRBJ1-4; d_call: -; cdr3_nt: TGTGCCAGCAGGTCCGGCAGGACAAATGAAAAACTGTTTTTT; cdr3_aa: CASRSGRTNEKLFF
clone_size: -; v_call: TRBV5-4; j_call: TRBJ2-1; d_call: -; cdr3_nt: TGTGCCAGCAGCTTCAACGGGAGATACAATGAGCAGTTCTTC; cdr3_aa: CASSFNGRYNEQFF
clone_size: -; v_call: TRBV18; j_call: TRBJ1-2; d_call: -; cdr3_nt: TGTGCCAGCTCACCGATTCTCAGACTACCAAGCTATGGCTACACCTTC; cdr3_aa: CASSPILRLPSYGYTF
clone_size: -; v_call: TRBV11-3; j_call: TRBJ2-2; d_call: -; cdr3_nt: TGTGCCAGCAGCTTAGCAGGGCGCGATGGCACCGGGGAGCTGTTTTTT; cdr3_aa: CASSLAGRDGTGELFF
clone_size: -; v_call: TRBV7-2; j_call: TRBJ2-7; d_call: TRBD1; cdr3_nt: TGTGCCAGCAGCTTAGGAGACAGGGAGAAGCAGTACTTC; cdr3_aa: CASSLGDREKQYF
clone_size: -; v_call: TRBV28; j_call: TRBJ2-7; d_call: TRBD1; cdr3_nt: TGTGCCAGCAGTTTTAGAGGGACAGCCGCCTACGAGCAGTACTTC; cdr3_aa: CASSFRGTAAYEQYF
clone_size: -; v_call: TRBV19; j_call: TRBJ2-3; d_call: -; cdr3_nt: TGTGCCAGTAGTATCGGAAGGGGGTCTCGGAGAGATACGCAGTATTTT; cdr3_aa: CASSIGRGSRRDTQYF
clone_size: -; v_call: TRBV15; j_call: TRBJ1-2; d_call: -; cdr3_nt: TGTGCCACCAGCGATACATTGGGGCTGAATGGCTACACCTTC; cdr3_aa: CATSDTLGLNGYTF
clone_size: -; v_call: TRBV14; j_call: TRBJ2-6; d_call: -; cdr3_nt: TGTGCCAGCAGCGTCCACAGTGGAGCCAACGTCCTGACTTTC; cdr3_aa: CASSVHSGANVLTF
clone_size: -; v_call: TRBV27; j_call: TRBJ2-3; d_call: TRBD1; cdr3_nt: TGTGCCAGCAGTCCACGGGACAGGGGCCATACGCAGTATTTT; cdr3_aa: CASSPRDRGHTQYF
clone_size: -; v_call: TRBV25-1; j_call: TRBJ2-6; d_call: -; cdr3_nt: TGTGCCAGCAGTGAATATTACGGGAGCTCTGGGGCCAACGTCCTGACTTTC; cdr3_aa: CASSEYYGSSGANVLTF
clone_size: -; v_call: TRBV5-1; j_call: TRBJ2-3; d_call: -; cdr3_nt: TGCGCCAGCAGCCGGCTAGGGGCTGATACGCAGTATTTT; cdr3_aa: CASSRLGADTQYF
clone_size: -; v_call: TRBV13; j_call: TRBJ2-7; d_call: TRBD2; cdr3_nt: TGTGCCAGCAGCTCGACTAGCGGGAGGGCCCCACCAACCTACGAGCAGTACTTC; cdr3_aa: CASSSTSGRAPPTYEQYF
clone_size: once; v_call: TRBV27; j_call: TRBJ1-2; d_call: TRBD1; cdr3_nt: TGTGCCAGCAGTTTCAACCAACAGGGGTCCTATGGCTACACCTTC; cdr3_aa: CASSFNQQGSYGYTF
clone_size: -; v_call: TRBV9; j_call: TRBJ2-1; d_call: TRBD2; cdr3_nt: TGTGCCAGCAGCGCCCGCACTAGCGAGAATGAGCAGTTCTTC; cdr3_aa: CASSARTSENEQFF
clone_size: few; v_call: TRBV7-2; j_call: TRBJ2-5; d_call: TRBD2; cdr3_nt: TGTGCCAGCAGCCCCCGGGGGCTAGCGGGGGGAGAGACCCAGTACTTC; cdr3_aa: CASSPRGLAGGETQYF
clone_size: -; v_call: TRBV7-2; j_call: TRBJ2-7; d_call: TRBD1; cdr3_nt: TGTGCCAGCAGCCGAGGGACAGGGTTCTACGAGCAGTACTTC; cdr3_aa: CASSRGTGFYEQYF
clone_size: few; v_call: TRBV19; j_call: TRBJ2-7; d_call: -; cdr3_nt: TGTGCCAGGACCCCGGGTCAGATATCCTCCTACGAGCAGTACTTC; cdr3_aa: CARTPGQISSYEQYF
clone_size: -; v_call: TRBV6-4; j_call: TRBJ1-4; d_call: TRBD1; cdr3_nt: TGTGCCAGCGGGGGGGACAGGGGCCACGAAAAACTGTTTTTT; cdr3_aa: CASGGDRGHEKLFF
clone_size: -; v_call: TRBV25-1; j_call: TRBJ1-2; d_call: TRBD1; cdr3_nt: TGTGCCAGCAGTCCAACAGGGGGCGATTATGGCTACACCTTC; cdr3_aa: CASSPTGGDYGYTF
clone_size: -; v_call: TRBV11-2; j_call: TRBJ2-7; d_call: TRBD2; cdr3_nt: TGTGCCAGCAGCCCCGGACTAGCGGGGGACTACGAGCAGTACTTC; cdr3_aa: CASSPGLAGDYEQYF
clone_size: few; v_call: TRBV28; j_call: TRBJ1-1; d_call: -; cdr3_nt: TGTGCCAGCAGGGACCACAGGGAGCTCTCTGAAGCTTTCTTT; cdr3_aa: CASRDHRELSEAFF
clone_size: -; v_call: TRBV11-2; j_call: TRBJ2-5; d_call: TRBD2; cdr3_nt: TGTGCCAGCAGCTTATCTAGCGGGTGGGAGACCCAGTACTTC; cdr3_aa: CASSLSSGWETQYF
clone_size: -; v_call: TRBV4-1; j_call: TRBJ1-1; d_call: TRBD1; cdr3_nt: TGCGCCAGCAGCCAAGCAGCGGACAGGGTAAACACTGAAGCTTTCTTT; cdr3_aa: CASSQAADRVNTEAFF
clone_size: -; v_call: TRBV7-9; j_call: TRBJ2-1; d_call: TRBD2; cdr3_nt: TGTGCCAGCAGCCTCCCGGGACTAGCGGGAGCCTACAATGAGCAGTTCTTC; cdr3_aa: CASSLPGLAGAYNEQFF
clone_size: -; v_call: TRBV5-4; j_call: TRBJ2-1; d_call: -; cdr3_nt: TGTGCCAGCAGCGAACTAGGTGAGCAGTTCTTC; cdr3_aa: CASSELGEQFF
clone_size: once; v_call: TRBV7-2; j_call: TRBJ1-5; d_call: -; cdr3_nt: TGTGCCAGCAGCGTCCGGGACACGTCTTGGCCCCAGCATTTT; cdr3_aa: CASSVRDTSWPQHF
clone_size: -; v_call: TRBV7-6; j_call: TRBJ2-7; d_call: TRBD1; cdr3_nt: TGTGCCAGCAGCCAGGGGACAGGCTACGAGCAGTACTTC; cdr3_aa: CASSQGTGYEQYF